This passage covers 2 T cell receptor beta chains from one sample sequenced in a study of identical twins. TCRdb called the 5' RACE reads again in MiXCR, with one record for every CDR3 protein. The table lists around 670,000 distinct CDR3 sequences, roughly 6% of them singletons. The sequenced sample was naive T cells sorted from blood. The receptors come from a man aged 18 to 30 in good health.

This clonotype was counted only a few times. This sequence joins TRBV4-2 and TRBJ2-6; D may be TRBD1 or TRBD2 (5 bases each). This CDR3 contains 21 residues. Germline loops: CDR1 LGHNA, CDR2 YNFKEQ. The ends were cut back, 1 base at V and 4 bases at J, with 26 bases in the middle. The CDR3, as DNA: TGTGCCAGCAGCCAAGTAGACAGAAGGACTCGCAGCGGATACGGGGCCAACGTCCTGACTTTC. It is translated as CASSQVDRRTRSGYGANVLTF.

The rearrangement links TRBV30 to TRBJ1-5; D is perhaps TRBD1 (6 bases). Trimming removed 3 bases from V and 9 bases from J, with 15 bases in between. Germline assignment: CDR1 GTSNPN and CDR2 SVGIG (reference sequence). This CDR3 spans 13 amino acids. The CDR3 nucleotides are TGTGCCTGGAGAGGTCCTCTAGGGGGGCCCCAGCATTTT. This encodes CAWRGPLGGPQHF.